This T cell receptor beta chain came from a study of T cell responses to AZD1222 COVID-19 vaccine. Points from the study as a whole: Regions left unmutated in variants are reportedly the target of nearly half of spike-specific TCRs. Repertoires in all cases were sampled only once the peak T cell response had passed. Across spike, vaccine-associated CD4 TCRs were found, dominant at 160-218 and 743-854. The donors showed a predominance of white British ancestry and of females, with possible underestimation of clonal diversity.

This clone was observed once. Antigen unknown. The table came from immunoSEQ multiplex PCR; TCRdb's copy has only in-frame clones and leaves some out. Among 80,000 to 90,000 clones listed, around nine tenths were seen once. The CDR3 has 14 residues. With 7 bases removed from V and 7 bases from J, the gap between germline ends came to 16 bases. Germline lookup yields CDR1 SNHLY and CDR2 FYNNEI. The specimen was peripheral blood, collected on day 0 of MenACWY control vaccination. This rearrangement joins TRBV2 to TRBJ2-2, with D perhaps given as TRBD1 or TRBD2 (5 bases each). This receptor was taken from an adult in good health. The DNA for the CDR3 is TGTGCCAGCAATGGGTGGGACGGGAACGGGGAGCTGTTTTTT. It codes for CASNGWDGNGELFF. The variable domain in full, with the rest retrieved from reference TRBV2 and TRBJ2-2, is EPEVTQTPSHQVTQMGQEVILRCVPISNHLYFYWYRQILGQKVEFLVSFYNNEISEKSEIFDDQFSVERPDGSNFTLKIRSTKLEDSAMYFCASNGWDGNGELFFGEGSRLTVL.